This TCR beta chain was observed in a study of OX40 agonist ivuxolimab in advanced cancers. About the investigation overall: Ivuxolimab was an agonistic, fully human IgG2 monoclonal antibody directed against OX40 (CD134), a costimulatory receptor. Peripheral TCRbeta sequencing aimed to test whether ivuxolimab altered TCR sequence diversity and caused clonal T-cell expansion. The paper describes the monotherapy dose-escalation part (N of about 57 patients) of the phase I trial of ivuxolimab. Intravenous ivuxolimab was administered to patients every 2 weeks at six dose levels: 0.01, 0.1, 0.3, 1.5, 3 and 10 mg/kg. Prior anti-PD-1, anti-PD-L1 or anti-CTLA-4 therapy was permitted, and 40% to 50% of dose-escalation patients had received checkpoint inhibitors. Three dose-escalation patients achieved partial responses, one with hepatocellular carcinoma and two with cutaneous melanoma. Of the roughly 54 dose-escalation patients, hepatocellular carcinoma was present in about 20, melanoma in approximately 15, renal cell carcinoma in 9 and head and neck cancer in 9. The dose-escalation cohort was roughly 83% male with a mean age of 60 years, ranging from roughly 23 to 79. Summary of the overall study and its limitations: At doses from 0.1 to 3.0 mg/kg, clonal expansion was seen in both CD4+ and CD8+ blood T cells between baseline and week 6. After ivuxolimab, more expanded clones were found on average in CD8+ T cells than in CD4+ T cells. Low levels of normalized T-cell clonal expansion were also seen in some patients who did not respond. Partial responders in the 0.1-3.0 mg/kg groups had among the lowest normalized peripheral clonal expansion, especially among CD8+ T cells. The antigen specificity of the clonally expanded peripheral T cells was not determined.

V and J lose 3 bases and 5 bases, and a span of 4 bases separates them. From the cysteine up to the phenylalanine, the CDR3 has a length of 11 residues. The CDR3 DNA has 33 bases and is translated from base 1. Sequences MNHNS (CDR1) and SASEGT (CDR2) are obtained from the germline V gene. For sequencing of the TCRbeta CDR3 region, genomic DNA was extracted from the sorted cells. The immunoSEQ Assay was used for sequencing of TCRbeta CDR3 regions. Sourced from immuneACCESS, this table was stored by TCRdb with only in-frame sequences that have V and J called. A share of the clones is absent; for the studies checked, an unresolved V gene accounts for under half, and the remainder has no known explanation. Counted in this sample were approximately 70,000 clones; 87% of them appeared once. The ten biggest clones cover under 1.5% of the sample. On this clone: The antigen it binds to is not known. Per-nucleotide qualities are absent, and no much larger clonotype sits a single base away.

Patients with autoimmune disease history or receiving systemic immunosuppression were excluded from the trial. Peripheral blood for TCR sequencing was collected from all dose cohorts at baseline, on cycle 4 day 1, and on cycle 7 day 1. The samples were taken from a phase I, first-in-human, multicenter, open-label dose-escalation trial of ivuxolimab. Adults with locally advanced or metastatic melanoma, renal cell, hepatocellular, or head and neck squamous cell carcinoma were enrolled in the trial. Before TCR sequencing, CD4+ and CD8+ T cells were separately sorted from peripheral blood. Recombination joined TRBV6-1 with TRBJ2-5, with the D gene uncertain. The source is an adult with an advanced solid tumor such as melanoma, head and neck, liver or kidney cancer. Sample: CD4+ or CD8+ T cells sorted from blood, taken in a trial of the OX40 agonist ivuxolimab. CDR3 protein: CASSEGETQYF. The DNA reads TGTGCCAGCAGTGAGGGGGAGACCCAGTACTTC.